This T cell receptor (beta chain) was sequenced for a study of shared clonotypes between healthy human individuals. Assay: immunoSEQ multiplex PCR; the TCRdb copy retains only in-frame clones and omits some. The table records over a million clones, 65% to 80% of them present only once. The trim removed 5 bases at V and 3 bases at J, leaving 6 bases unmatched. The length of the CDR3 is 16 residues. Germline V gene lookup returns CDR1 SGHRS and CDR2 YFSETQ. Donors were healthy HIV-negative adults without recently reported acute infections or vaccinations. The specimen sequenced was memory CD4+ T cells sorted from blood. Subset specified: CD45RA-negative fraction. The origin of this receptor is a man younger than 35 in good health. This chain uses TRBV5-1 with TRBJ2-3; 13 bases align to TRBD2. Written as DNA, the CDR3 is TGCGCCAGCAGTTCTGGGACTAGCGGGGTTACAGATACGCAGTATTTT. Translation gives CASSSGTSGVTDTQYF.